This T cell receptor beta chain was retrieved from a study of Graves' ophthalmopathy and Graves' hyperthyroidism. This CDR3 contains 14 residues. Trimming left V 6 bases short and J 0 bases short, with 9 bases between. CDR1 and CDR2 from the germline V gene are DFQATT and SNEGSKA (reference sequence). This clonotype was picked up many times. From RNA, the CDR3 regions of TCR beta chains were amplified and sequenced. The library came from an HTBI-primed first-round RT-PCR and a second-round multiplex PCR. MiXCR was run by TCRdb on the multiplex PCR reads, yielding one entry per CDR3 protein. This sample yields 400,000 to 500,000 distinct CDR3 sequences, of which around 21% are seen a single time; 2.5% to 3% belongs to the top ten.

The origin of this receptor is a young woman with stable Graves' hyperthyroidism. Material for sequencing was peripheral blood. This rearrangement joins TRBV20-1 to TRBJ2-6; D gene unclear. CDR3 bases: TGCAGTGCCCTGTCGCTCTCTGGGGCCAACGTCCTGACTTTC. Amino acids: CSALSLSGANVLTF.